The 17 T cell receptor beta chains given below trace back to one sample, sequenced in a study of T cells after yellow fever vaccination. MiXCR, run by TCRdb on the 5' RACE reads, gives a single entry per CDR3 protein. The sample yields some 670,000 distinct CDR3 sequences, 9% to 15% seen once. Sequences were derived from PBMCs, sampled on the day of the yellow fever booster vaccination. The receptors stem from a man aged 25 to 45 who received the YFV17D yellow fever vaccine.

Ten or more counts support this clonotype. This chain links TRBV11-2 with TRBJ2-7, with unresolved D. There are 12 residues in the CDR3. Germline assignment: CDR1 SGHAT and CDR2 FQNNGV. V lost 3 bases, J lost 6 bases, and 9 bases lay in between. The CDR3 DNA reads TGTGCCAGCAGCTTGGATCGGTTCGAGCAGTACTTC. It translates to CASSLDRFEQYF.

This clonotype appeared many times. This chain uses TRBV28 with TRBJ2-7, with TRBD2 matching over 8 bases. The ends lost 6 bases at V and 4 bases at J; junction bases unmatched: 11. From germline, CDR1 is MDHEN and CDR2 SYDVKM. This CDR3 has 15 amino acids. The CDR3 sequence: CASSPGGAIGYEQYF. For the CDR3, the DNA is TGTGCCAGCAGCCCCGGGGGGGCGATAGGATACGAGCAGTACTTC.

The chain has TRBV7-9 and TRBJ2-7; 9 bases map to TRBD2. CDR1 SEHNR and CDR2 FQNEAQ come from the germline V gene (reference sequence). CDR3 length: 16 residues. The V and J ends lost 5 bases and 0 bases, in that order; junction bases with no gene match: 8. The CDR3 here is CASSPHPSGISYEQYF. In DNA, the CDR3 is TGTGCCAGCAGCCCCCATCCTAGCGGGATCTCCTACGAGCAGTACTTC.

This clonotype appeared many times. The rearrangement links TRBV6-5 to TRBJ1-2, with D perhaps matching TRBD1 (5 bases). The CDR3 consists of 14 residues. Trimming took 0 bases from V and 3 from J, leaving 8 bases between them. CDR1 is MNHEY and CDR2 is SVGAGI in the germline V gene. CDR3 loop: CASSYSTEHYGYTF. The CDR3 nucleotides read TGTGCCAGCAGTTACTCGACAGAGCACTATGGCTACACCTTC.

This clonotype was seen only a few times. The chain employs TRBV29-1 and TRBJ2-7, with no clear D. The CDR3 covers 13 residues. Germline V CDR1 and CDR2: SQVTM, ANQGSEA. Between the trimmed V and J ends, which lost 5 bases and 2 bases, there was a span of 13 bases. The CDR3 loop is CSVRVSLTYEQYF. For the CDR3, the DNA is TGCAGCGTTCGTGTTAGTTTAACCTACGAGCAGTACTTC.

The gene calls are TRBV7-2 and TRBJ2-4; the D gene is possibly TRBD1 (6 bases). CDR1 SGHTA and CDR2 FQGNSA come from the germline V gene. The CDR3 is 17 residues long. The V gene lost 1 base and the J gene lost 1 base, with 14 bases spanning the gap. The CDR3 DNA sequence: TGTGCCAGCAGCTTAGTGGGGCAGGGGTGGGCCAAAAACATTCAGTACTTC. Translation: CASSLVGQGWAKNIQYF.

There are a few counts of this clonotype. The CDR3 DNA is TGTGCCAGCAGTAACCGGGACAGAGTCTACGAGCAGTACTTC. Protein sequence: CASSNRDRVYEQYF. This chain joins TRBV6-5 and TRBJ2-7, with TRBD1 identical over 7 bases. The CDR3 consists of 14 residues. The V gene end was trimmed by 5 bases and the J gene end by 3 bases; junction bases not matched to a gene: 7. Germline loops: CDR1 MNHEY, CDR2 SVGAGI.

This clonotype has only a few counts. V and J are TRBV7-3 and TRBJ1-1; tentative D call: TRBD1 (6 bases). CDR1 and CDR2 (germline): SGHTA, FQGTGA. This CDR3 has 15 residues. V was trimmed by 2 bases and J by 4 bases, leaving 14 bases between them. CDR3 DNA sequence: TGTGCCAGCAGCTTAGCGGCAGGGGAGGTCACTGAAGCTTTCTTT. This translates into CASSLAAGEVTEAFF. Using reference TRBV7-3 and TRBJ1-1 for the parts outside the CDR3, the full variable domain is GAGVSQTPSNKVTEKGKYVELRCDPISGHTALYWYRQSLGQGPEFLIYFQGTGAADDSGLPNDRFFAVRPEGSVSTLKIQRTERGDSAVYLCASSLAAGEVTEAFFGQGTRLTVV.

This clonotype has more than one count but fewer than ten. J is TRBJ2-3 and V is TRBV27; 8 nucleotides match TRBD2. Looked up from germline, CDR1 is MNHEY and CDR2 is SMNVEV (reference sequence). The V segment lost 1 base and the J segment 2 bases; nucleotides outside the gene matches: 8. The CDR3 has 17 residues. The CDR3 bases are TGTGCCAGCAGTTTATTGGGACTAGGCCTTTCCACAGATACGCAGTATTTT. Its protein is CASSLLGLGLSTDTQYF.

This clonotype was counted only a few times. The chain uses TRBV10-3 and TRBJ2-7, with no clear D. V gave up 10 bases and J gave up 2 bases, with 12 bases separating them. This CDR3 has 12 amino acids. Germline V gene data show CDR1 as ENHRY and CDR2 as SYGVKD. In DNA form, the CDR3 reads TGTGCCACCAAAGCAGATGCCTACGAGCAGTACTTC. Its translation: CATKADAYEQYF.

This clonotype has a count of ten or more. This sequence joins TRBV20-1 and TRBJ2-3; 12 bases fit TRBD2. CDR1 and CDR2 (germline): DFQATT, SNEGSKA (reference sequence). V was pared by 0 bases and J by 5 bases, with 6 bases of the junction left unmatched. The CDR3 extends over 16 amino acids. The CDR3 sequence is CSARDELAGGRDTQYF. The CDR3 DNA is TGCAGTGCTAGAGACGAACTAGCGGGGGGAAGAGATACGCAGTATTTT.

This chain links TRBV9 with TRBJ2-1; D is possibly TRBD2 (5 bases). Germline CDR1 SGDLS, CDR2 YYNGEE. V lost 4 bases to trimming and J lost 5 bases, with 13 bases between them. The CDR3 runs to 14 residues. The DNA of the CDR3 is TGTGCCAGCAGCTCTCGGACTGGCAACAATGAGCAGTTCTTC. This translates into CASSSRTGNNEQFF.

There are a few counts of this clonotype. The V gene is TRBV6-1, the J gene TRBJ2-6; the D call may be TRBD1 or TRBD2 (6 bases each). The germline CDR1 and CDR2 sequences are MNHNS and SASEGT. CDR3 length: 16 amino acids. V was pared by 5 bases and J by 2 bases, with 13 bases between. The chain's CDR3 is CASSLKGGTGANVLTF. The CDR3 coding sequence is TGTGCCAGCAGTCTAAAGGGGGGAACTGGGGCCAACGTCCTGACTTTC.

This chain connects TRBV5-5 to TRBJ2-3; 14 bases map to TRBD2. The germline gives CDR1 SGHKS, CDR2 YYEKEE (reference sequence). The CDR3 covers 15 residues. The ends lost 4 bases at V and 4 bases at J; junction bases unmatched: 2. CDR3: CASSTGLAGADTQYF. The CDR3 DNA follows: TGTGCCAGCAGCACGGGACTAGCGGGAGCAGATACGCAGTATTTT.

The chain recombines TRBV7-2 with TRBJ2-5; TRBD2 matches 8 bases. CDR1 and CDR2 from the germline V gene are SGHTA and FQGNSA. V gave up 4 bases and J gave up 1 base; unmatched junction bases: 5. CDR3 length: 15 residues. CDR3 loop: CASSSLAGIQETQYF. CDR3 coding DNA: TGTGCCAGCAGCTCCTTAGCGGGGATCCAAGAGACCCAGTACTTC. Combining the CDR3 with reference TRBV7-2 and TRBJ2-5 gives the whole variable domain GAGVSQSPSNKVTEKGKDVELRCDPISGHTALYWYRQSLGQGLEFLIYFQGNSAPDKSGLPSDRFSAERTGGSVSTLTIQRTQQEDSAVYLCASSSLAGIQETQYFGPGTRLLVL.

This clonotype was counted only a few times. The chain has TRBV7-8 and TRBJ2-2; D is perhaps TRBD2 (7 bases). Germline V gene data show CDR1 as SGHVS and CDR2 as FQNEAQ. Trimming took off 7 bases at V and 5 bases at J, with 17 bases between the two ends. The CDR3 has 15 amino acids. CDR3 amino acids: CASTHSGGGTGELFF. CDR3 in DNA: TGTGCCAGCACCCATTCGGGGGGCGGAACCGGGGAGCTGTTTTTT. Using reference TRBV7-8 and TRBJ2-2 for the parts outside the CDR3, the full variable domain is GAGVSQSPRYKVAKRGQDVALRCDPISGHVSLFWYQQALGQGPEFLTYFQNEAQLDKSGLPSDRFFAERPEGSVSTLKIQRTQQEDSAVYLCASTHSGGGTGELFFGEGSRLTVL.

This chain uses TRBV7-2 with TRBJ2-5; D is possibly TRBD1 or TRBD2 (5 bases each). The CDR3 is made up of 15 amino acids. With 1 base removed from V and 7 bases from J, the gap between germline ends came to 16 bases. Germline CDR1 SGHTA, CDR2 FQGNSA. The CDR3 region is CASSLGGTVDSTQYF. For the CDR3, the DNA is TGTGCCAGCAGCTTAGGGGGGACGGTCGATTCGACCCAGTACTTC.